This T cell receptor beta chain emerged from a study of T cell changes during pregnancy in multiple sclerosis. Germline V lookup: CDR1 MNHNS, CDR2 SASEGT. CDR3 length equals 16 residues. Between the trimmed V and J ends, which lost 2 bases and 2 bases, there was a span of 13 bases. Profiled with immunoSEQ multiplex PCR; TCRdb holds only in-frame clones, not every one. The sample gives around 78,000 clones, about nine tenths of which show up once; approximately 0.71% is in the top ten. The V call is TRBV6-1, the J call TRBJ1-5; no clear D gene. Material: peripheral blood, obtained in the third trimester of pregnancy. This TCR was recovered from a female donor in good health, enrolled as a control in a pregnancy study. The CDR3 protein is CASSERRPRGNQPQHF. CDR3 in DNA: TGTGCCAGCAGTGAAAGGAGACCGAGGGGCAATCAGCCCCAGCATTTT.